This T cell receptor beta chain came from a study of shared clonotypes between healthy human individuals. Study-level background: Researchers assigned three CD4 naive, three CD4 memory, two CD8 naive and one CD8 memory plate to each donor. Points from the study as a whole: Sampling covered nothing but blood. Tissue TCR repertoires likely differ from those found in blood.

The V gene lost 5 bases and the J gene lost 0 bases, with 14 bases spanning the gap. The CDR3 contains 15 residues. The germline V gene encodes CDR1 SGHNT and CDR2 YYREEE (reference sequence). Assay: immunoSEQ multiplex PCR; the TCRdb copy retains only in-frame clones and omits some. Of approximately 1.5 million clones detected, approximately 98.5% appear once; the ten largest clones hold roughly 0.35%. Worth noting for this clone: Its antigen is still unknown.

The V call is TRBV5-4, the J call TRBJ2-5, with D possibly being TRBD1 (6 bases). The sample comprised naive CD4+ T cells sorted from blood. The subset is: CD45RA+ positively selected. The receptor was isolated from a man in his thirties or forties in good health. CDR3 region: CASRSRDNDQETQYF. CDR3 sequence (DNA): TGTGCCAGCAGATCCCGGGACAACGACCAAGAGACCCAGTACTTC.